This TCR beta chain stems from a study of T cells after yellow fever vaccination. General observations from the study: In FACS-sorted repertoires, abundant clonotypes from the bulk population could appear as contaminants. The study re-detected most primary-vaccination clones after the booster (roughly 95% CD4, roughly 85% CD8).

MiXCR, run by TCRdb on the 5' RACE reads, gives a single entry per CDR3 protein. Among roughly 340,000 distinct CDR3 sequences listed, about 9.5% were seen once. Germline V gene sequence: CDR1 SEHNR, CDR2 FQNEAQ (reference sequence). With 4 bases removed from V and 7 bases from J, the gap between germline ends came to 17 bases. This CDR3 is 15 amino acids long. There are many counts of this clonotype. Its antigen is still unknown. The genes are TRBV7-9 and TRBJ1-5; TRBD1 might be the D (5 bases). The sample in question was PBMCs, obtained on the day of the first yellow fever vaccination. This TCR derives from a man younger than 35 who received the YFV17D yellow fever vaccine. The DNA of the CDR3 is TGTGCCAGCAGCTCCGCCGCCCTGGGGGAACAGCCCCAGCATTTT. This gives the protein CASSSAALGEQPQHF. Supplemented by reference TRBV7-9 and TRBJ1-5, the full variable domain reads DTGVSQNPRHKITKRGQNVTFRCDPISEHNRLYWYRQTLGQGPEFLTYFQNEAQLEKSRLLSDRFSAERPKGSFSTLEIQRTEQGDSAMYLCASSSAALGEQPQHFGDGTRLSIL.